A single sample is the source of the 5 T cell receptor beta chains below, sequenced in a study of patients and donors after allogeneic stem cell transplantation (TCRdb year 2020). The library was prepared using RT-PCR. The reads were generated on a NextSeq 550. Using fastp at Q25 and MiXCR, TCRdb reprocessed the public reads and kept productive beta chains. One record per CDR3 amino acid sequence lists the most common genes and DNA. In all, the sample holds roughly 230,000 distinct CDR3 sequences, and roughly 15% of those were seen once. Around 10% of the sample lies in the top ten. The sample consisted of blood, either unsorted or a sorted T cell fraction (not recorded which). These receptors were taken from a human donor who was either an allogeneic HSCT recipient or a stem cell or donor lymphocyte infusion donor (not recorded which). It is not recorded whose cells these are; they may come from a transplant donor.

The rearrangement joins TRBV20-1 to TRBJ2-7, with D tentatively TRBD2 (6 bases). The CDR3 loop spans 16 amino acids. Trimming took 1 base from V and 6 from J, leaving 22 bases between them. Germline values: CDR1 DFQATT, CDR2 SNEGSKA (reference sequence). The CDR3 sequence is CSARGVVLGETSEQYF. As DNA, the CDR3 is TGCAGTGCTAGAGGAGTAGTGTTGGGGGAGACTAGCGAGCAGTACTTC.

V gene TRBV5-6 combines with J gene TRBJ1-1; 7 bases align to TRBD1. With 4 bases clipped from V and 7 bases from J, the junction kept 10 bases outside the gene matches. Germline loops: CDR1 SGHDT, CDR2 YYEEEE. The CDR3 is made up of 14 amino acids. The CDR3, as DNA: TGTGCCAGCAGCGCCGCAAACCGGGACAGTGAAGCTTTCTTT. Amino acid sequence: CASSAANRDSEAFF.

The V call is TRBV29-1, the J call TRBJ1-2, with TRBD1 as a possible D gene (5 bases). CDR1 and CDR2 (germline): SQVTM, ANQGSEA. V was cut by 4 bases and J by 1 base, with 13 bases left in between. This CDR3 comprises 14 residues. CDR3 in DNA: TGCAGCGTTGTGTCGGTCCAGGGTAACTATGGCTACACCTTC. Protein sequence: CSVVSVQGNYGYTF.

This clonotype appeared many times. This chain joins TRBV5-1 and TRBJ1-1; possibly TRBD1 for D (5 bases). The CDR3 is made up of 16 amino acids. V lost 0 bases and J lost 4, with 16 bases in between. CDR1 is SGHRS and CDR2 is YFSETQ in the germline V gene. As DNA, the CDR3 is TGCGCCAGCAGCTTGGCCCCGACGGGGGGTGGCACTGAAGCTTTCTTT. It yields the protein CASSLAPTGGGTEAFF. The whole variable domain, filled in from reference TRBV5-1 and TRBJ1-1, reads KAGVTQTPRYLIKTRGQQVTLSCSPISGHRSVSWYQQTPGQGLQFLFEYFSETQRNKGNFPGRFSGRQFSNSRSEMNVSTLELGDSALYLCASSLAPTGGGTEAFFGQGTRLTVV.

The table lists this clonotype with a few counts. The chain carries TRBV20-1 and TRBJ1-4, with 8 positions matching TRBD1. The CDR3 loop spans 13 amino acids. Germline assignment: CDR1 DFQATT and CDR2 SNEGSKA (reference sequence). J gave up 8 bases and V 3 bases, and 5 bases lay outside the gene matches. CDR3 sequence reads: CSASQGAAEKLFF. The CDR3 nucleotides are TGCAGTGCTAGTCAGGGGGCGGCCGAAAAACTGTTTTTT.